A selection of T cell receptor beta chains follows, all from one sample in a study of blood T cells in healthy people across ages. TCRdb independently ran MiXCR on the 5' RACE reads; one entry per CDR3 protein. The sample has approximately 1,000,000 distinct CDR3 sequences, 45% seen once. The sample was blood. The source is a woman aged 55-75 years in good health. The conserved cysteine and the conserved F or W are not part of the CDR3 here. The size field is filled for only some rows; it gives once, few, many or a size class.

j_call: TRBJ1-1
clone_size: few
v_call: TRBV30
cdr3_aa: AWSVKGGSGEAF

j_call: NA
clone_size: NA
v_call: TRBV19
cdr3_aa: ASSIQAGGYEQY

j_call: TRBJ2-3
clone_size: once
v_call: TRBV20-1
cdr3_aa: SAFGLAGGGDTQY

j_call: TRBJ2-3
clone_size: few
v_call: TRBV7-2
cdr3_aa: ASSLDSYTQY

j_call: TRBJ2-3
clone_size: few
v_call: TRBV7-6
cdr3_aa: ASSFTGITTDTQY

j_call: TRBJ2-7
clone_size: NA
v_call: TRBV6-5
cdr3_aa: ASSYTSETYEQY

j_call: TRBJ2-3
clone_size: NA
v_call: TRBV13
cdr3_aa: ASSHRGGAEGSATQY

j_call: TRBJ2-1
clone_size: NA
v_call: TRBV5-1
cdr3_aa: ASSSTPGLAGNEQF

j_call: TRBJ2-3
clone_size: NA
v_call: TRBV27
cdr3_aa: ASSFYRGSSTDTQY

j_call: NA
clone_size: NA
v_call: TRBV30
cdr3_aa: AWSRGTYEQY

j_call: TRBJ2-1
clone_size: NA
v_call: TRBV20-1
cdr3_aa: SARIGGYNEQF

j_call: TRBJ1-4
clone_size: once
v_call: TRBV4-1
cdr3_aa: ASSQAGTGNEKLF

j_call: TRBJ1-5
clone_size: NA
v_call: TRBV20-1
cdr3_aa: SAPQGAFNQPQH

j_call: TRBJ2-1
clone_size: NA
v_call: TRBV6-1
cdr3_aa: ASTWNNEQF

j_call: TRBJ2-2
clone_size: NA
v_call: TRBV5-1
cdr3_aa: ASSLAPSGNTGELF

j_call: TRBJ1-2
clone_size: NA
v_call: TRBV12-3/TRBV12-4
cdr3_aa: ASTSTGNYGYT

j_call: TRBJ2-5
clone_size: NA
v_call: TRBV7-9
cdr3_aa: ASSSDSGQETQY

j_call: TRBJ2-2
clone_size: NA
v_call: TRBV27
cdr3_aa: ASRYGGELF

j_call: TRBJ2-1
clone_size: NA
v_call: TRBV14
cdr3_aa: ASSQTGGLNNEQF

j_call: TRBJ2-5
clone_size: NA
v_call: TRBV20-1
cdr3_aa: SASGAPLQETQY

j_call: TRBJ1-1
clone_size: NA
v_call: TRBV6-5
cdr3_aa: ASRAGTGYTEAF

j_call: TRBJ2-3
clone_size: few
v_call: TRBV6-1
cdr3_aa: ASSPSGNTDTQY

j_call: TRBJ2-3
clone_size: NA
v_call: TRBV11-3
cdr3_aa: ASSLRGQGINTDTQY

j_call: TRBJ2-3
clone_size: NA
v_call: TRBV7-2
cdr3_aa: ASSFPRRPDTQY

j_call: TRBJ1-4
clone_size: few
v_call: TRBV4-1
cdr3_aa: ASSQLRGEKLF

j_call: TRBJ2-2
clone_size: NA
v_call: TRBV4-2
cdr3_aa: ASSQDFGTSGYTGELF

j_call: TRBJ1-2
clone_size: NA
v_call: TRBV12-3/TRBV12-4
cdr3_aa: ASSVGTVYGYT

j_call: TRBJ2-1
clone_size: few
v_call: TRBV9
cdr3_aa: ASSVGAWSAGNEQF

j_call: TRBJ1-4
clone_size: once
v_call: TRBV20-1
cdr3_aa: SASNNRNEKLF